This TCR beta chain was sequenced for a study of T cell changes during pregnancy in multiple sclerosis. TCRdb keeps only in-frame clones here, not all; method: immunoSEQ multiplex PCR. This table has about 87,000 clones, over 85% appearing once. The specimen was peripheral blood, collected in the third trimester of pregnancy. This sequence originates from a female donor in good health, enrolled as a control in a pregnancy study.

CDR3 amino acids: CASSLAAGDNTDTQYF. CDR3 coding DNA: TGCGCCAGCAGCTTGGCCGCGGGAGACAACACAGATACGCAGTATTTT. The J gene is TRBJ2-3, the V gene TRBV5-1, with 7 bases lining up with TRBD2. Germline CDR1 and CDR2: SGHRS and YFSETQ. After removal of 0 bases from V and 2 bases from J, the junction contained 6 bases not matched to a gene. The CDR3 is 16 residues long.